One TCR beta chain is described in this entry. The data were obtained in a study of Ad26.COV2.S vaccination and SARS-CoV-2 variants. Generated by immunoSEQ multiplex PCR, the TCRdb table keeps only in-frame clones and is missing some. The sample has more than 300,000 clones; 65% to 90% are singletons. Germline V gene sequence: CDR1 SGHTA, CDR2 FQGNSA. The germline V and J ends were trimmed by 5 bases and 3 bases, with 11 bases remaining between them. This CDR3 has 14 amino acids. Treatment denoted: 19 received Ad26.COV2.S at low or high dose, single or two shots; roughly five received placebo; per-sample allocation not given. Repertoires come from day 63 after the first vaccine or placebo injection.

This receptor was identified in a person between 18 and 60 years old who received the Ad26.COV2.S COVID-19 vaccine or a placebo. The sequenced sample was peripheral blood, obtained in a trial of Ad26.COV2.S vaccine versus placebo. The rearrangement uses TRBV7-2 and TRBJ1-3; TRBD1 might be the D (6 bases). The chain's CDR3 is CASSPGTFGNTIYF. As DNA, the CDR3 is TGTGCCAGCAGCCCGGGGACATTTGGAAACACCATATATTTT.